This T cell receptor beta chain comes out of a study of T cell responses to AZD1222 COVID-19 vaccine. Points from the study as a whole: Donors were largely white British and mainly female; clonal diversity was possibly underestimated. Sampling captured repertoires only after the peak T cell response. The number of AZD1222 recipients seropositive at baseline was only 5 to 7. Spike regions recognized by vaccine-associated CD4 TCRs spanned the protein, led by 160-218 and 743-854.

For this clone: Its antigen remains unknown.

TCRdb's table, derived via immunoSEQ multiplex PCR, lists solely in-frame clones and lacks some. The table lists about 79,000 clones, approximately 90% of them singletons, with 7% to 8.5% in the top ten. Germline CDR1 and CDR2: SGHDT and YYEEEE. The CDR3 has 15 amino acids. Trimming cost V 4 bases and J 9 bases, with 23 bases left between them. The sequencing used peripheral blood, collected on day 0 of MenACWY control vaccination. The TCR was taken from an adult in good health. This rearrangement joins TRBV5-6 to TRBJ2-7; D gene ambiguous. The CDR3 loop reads CASSPGLGDGIGQYF. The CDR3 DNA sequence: TGTGCCAGCAGCCCCGGTCTCGGAGATGGGATCGGGCAGTACTTC.